What follows are 31 T cell receptor beta chains derived from one specimen sequenced in a study of T cells in Graves' hyperthyroidism and ophthalmopathy. Researchers amplified the TCR beta CDR3 regions from RNA transcripts. HTBI primers were employed in a first-round RT-PCR of the TCR CDR3. One entry per CDR3 protein, called by TCRdb with MiXCR from the multiplex PCR reads. Of about 260,000 distinct CDR3 sequences in the sample, roughly 20% were seen once. Material: blood. These receptors all stem from a man under 40 with Graves' ophthalmopathy.

In its sample, this clonotype was seen a few times. A much larger clone is a single base away; this may be a read error. This chain uses TRBV12-3 or TRBV12-4 with TRBJ2-4; no firm D call. This CDR3 has 15 residues. V was pared by 6 bases and J by 5 bases, with 17 bases between. The CDR3 DNA is TGTGCCAGCAGCTATTACACCCAGGCCGAAAACATTCAGTACTTC. Translating gives CASSYYTQAENIQYF.

This clonotype appeared a single time. The CDR3 protein is CAGTSSSYNEQFF. CDR3 coding DNA: TGTGCCGGTACCTCGAGCTCCTACAATGAGCAGTTCTTC. V gene TRBV2 combines with J gene TRBJ2-1, with D hard to call. The CDR3 is 13 amino acids. V dropped 11 bases and J dropped 0 bases, with 11 bases sitting between them. The germline V gene encodes CDR1 SNHLY and CDR2 FYNNEI.

This clonotype came up many times. The chain uses TRBV2 and TRBJ2-7; TRBD1 agrees at 8 bases. Unmatched junction bases numbered 4, after V lost 8 bases and J lost 4 bases. The CDR3 sequence is 12 residues long. Germline V gene lookup returns CDR1 SNHLY and CDR2 FYNNEI. CDR3 loop: CASLDRDYEQYF. The DNA for the CDR3 is TGTGCCAGCTTGGACAGGGATTACGAGCAGTACTTC.

This clonotype was counted only a few times. The rearrangement links TRBV19 to TRBJ1-6; 7 bases agree with TRBD1. Germline values: CDR1 LNHDA, CDR2 SQIVND (reference sequence). The CDR3 runs to 16 residues. The V and J ends lost 4 bases and 7 bases, in that order; junction bases with no gene match: 10. Here the CDR3 reads CASSTKGTVGNSPLHF. The DNA of the CDR3 is TGTGCCAGTAGTACCAAAGGGACAGTCGGAAATTCACCCCTCCACTTT.

The CDR3 region is CATRRDKGSSYNEQFF. CDR3 nucleotide sequence: TGCGCCACGAGGCGGGATAAGGGGAGCTCCTACAATGAGCAGTTCTTC. V is TRBV5-1 and J is TRBJ2-1; maybe TRBD2 (6 bases). CDR1 and CDR2 (germline): SGHRS, YFSETQ. This CDR3 is built from 16 residues. V was shortened by 9 bases and J by 0 bases, with 19 bases between the two germline ends.

CDR3: CASSLVPPASEQYF. The DNA for the CDR3 is TGTGCCAGCAGTTTAGTGCCTCCAGCAAGCGAGCAGTACTTC. The chain couples TRBV12-3 or TRBV12-4 to TRBJ2-7, with D uncertain. Trimming pared 1 base from V and 6 bases from J, leaving 13 bases between. The CDR3 sequence is 14 residues long.

Many counts were recorded for this clonotype. In DNA form, the CDR3 reads TGCGCCAGCAGCTCTACTAGCGGGAGCTCCTACGAGCAGTACTTC. The encoded protein is CASSSTSGSSYEQYF. J is TRBJ2-7 and V is TRBV5-1; 11 bases align to TRBD2. This CDR3 is 15 amino acids long. V gave up 3 bases and J gave up 0 bases; unmatched junction bases: 2. Per the germline V gene, CDR1 is SGHRS and CDR2 is YFSETQ. Combining the CDR3 with reference TRBV5-1 and TRBJ2-7 gives the whole variable domain KAGVTQTPRYLIKTRGQQVTLSCSPISGHRSVSWYQQTPGQGLQFLFEYFSETQRNKGNFPGRFSGRQFSNSRSEMNVSTLELGDSALYLCASSSTSGSSYEQYFGPGTRLTVT.

The chain employs TRBV12-3 or TRBV12-4 and TRBJ2-5, with 9 bases that match TRBD1. After removal of 5 bases from V and 4 bases from J, the junction contained 5 bases not matched to a gene. CDR3 length: 14 amino acids. CDR3 coding DNA: TGTGCCAGCAGTCAACAGGGGGCATCAGAGACCCAGTACTTC. It codes for CASSQQGASETQYF.

This clonotype came up many times. This chain uses TRBV11-2 with TRBJ2-5; D gene unclear. V gave up 1 base and J gave up 3 bases, with 6 bases separating them. Germline V CDR1 and CDR2: SGHAT, FQNNGV. There are 13 residues in the CDR3. CDR3 amino acids: CASSLGGEETQYF. The CDR3 DNA follows: TGTGCCAGCAGCTTAGGCGGTGAAGAGACCCAGTACTTC.

The chain has TRBV11-1 and TRBJ2-5; D is perhaps TRBD2 (6 bases). V was shortened by 5 bases and J by 3 bases, with 19 bases between the two germline ends. CDR3 length: 16 amino acids. Per the germline V gene, CDR1 is SGHAT and CDR2 is FQDESV (reference sequence). This CDR3 is CASSLIGSRLEETQYF. The CDR3 DNA is TGTGCCAGCAGCCTGATAGGATCAAGACTAGAAGAGACCCAGTACTTC.

The chain combines TRBV2 with TRBJ1-3, with 7 bases identical to TRBD1. Germline-derived CDR1 and CDR2 are SNHLY and FYNNEI. The CDR3 runs 13 residues. With 7 bases clipped from V and 4 bases from J, the junction kept 4 bases outside the gene matches. CDR3 DNA sequence: TGTGCCAGCACGACAGGGACGGGAAACACCATATATTTT. The encoded protein is CASTTGTGNTIYF.

The V call is TRBV6-1, the J call TRBJ2-5, with a possible D match to TRBD2 (6 bases). The CDR3 spans 16 residues. The V gene's germline CDR1 is MNHNS and CDR2 SASEGT. The V and J ends lost 5 bases and 3 bases respectively, with 19 bases between them. The CDR3 here is CASSHSRRAGKETQYF. The DNA for the CDR3 is TGTGCCAGCAGTCATAGCAGGAGGGCCGGGAAAGAGACCCAGTACTTC.

CDR3 protein: CASSASGDEQYF. DNA for the CDR3: TGCGCCAGCAGTGCTAGCGGCGACGAGCAGTACTTC. This rearrangement joins TRBV10-1 to TRBJ2-7, with TRBD2 matching over 7 bases. V trimming: 4 bases; J trimming: 5 bases; junction bases outside the gene matches: 2. Germline V lookup: CDR1 WNHNN, CDR2 SYGVQD (reference sequence). The CDR3 is 12 residues long.

This clonotype occurred many times. This chain uses TRBV13 with TRBJ2-1; D gene uncertain. CDR1 and CDR2 (germline): PRHDT, FYEKMQ (reference sequence). The CDR3 consists of 15 residues. The V gene lost 0 bases and the J gene lost 0 bases, with 6 bases spanning the gap. CDR3 region: CASSLGARSYNEQFF. The CDR3 nucleotides read TGTGCCAGCAGCTTAGGCGCGCGCTCCTACAATGAGCAGTTCTTC.

Ten or more counts support this clonotype. J is TRBJ2-1 and V is TRBV6-1; 8 nucleotides match TRBD2. CDR3 length: 14 amino acids. The V gene's germline CDR1 is MNHNS and CDR2 SASEGT. The V segment lost 3 bases and the J segment 9 bases; nucleotides outside the gene matches: 7. The CDR3 region is CASSEVGGRTEQFF. DNA of the CDR3: TGTGCCAGCAGTGAGGTGGGCGGGAGGACTGAGCAGTTCTTC.

This clonotype was observed at least ten times. This chain connects TRBV30 to TRBJ2-5, with a possible D match to TRBD2 (5 bases). Trimming stripped 4 bases from V and 1 base from J, with 10 bases between. The length of the CDR3 is 13 residues. CDR1 and CDR2 (germline): GTSNPN, SVGIG (reference sequence). CDR3 in DNA: TGTGCCTGGAAGTTTGCGGGCCAAGAGACCCAGTACTTC. Residues: CAWKFAGQETQYF.

This clonotype was counted a single time. The chain combines TRBV20-1 with TRBJ2-5, with TRBD2 matching 8 bases. Unmatched junction bases numbered 10, after V lost 5 bases and J lost 5 bases. Looked up from germline, CDR1 is DFQATT and CDR2 is SNEGSKA (reference sequence). The CDR3 consists of 14 residues. The CDR3, as DNA: TGCAGTGCTGGGGGGGAAGCGGGAGTGGAGACCCAGTACTTC. Encoded protein: CSAGGEAGVETQYF.

As for this clonotype: A much more abundant neighbour one base away suggests this may be a read error. This sequence joins TRBV28 and TRBJ2-7; the match to TRBD2 covers 9 bases. V trimming: 5 bases; J trimming: 4 bases; junction bases outside the gene matches: 12. The germline gives CDR1 MDHEN, CDR2 SYDVKM. The CDR3 sequence is 16 residues long. CDR3 DNA: TGTGCCAGCAGTCCTACGGCGGCGGGAGGGCCGTACGAGCAGTACTTC. Translation gives CASSPTAAGGPYEQYF.

Only a few counts were recorded for this clonotype. This chain uses TRBV7-6 with TRBJ2-1; a possible D gene is TRBD2 (5 bases). The CDR3 consists of 16 residues. Trimming took 0 bases from V and 1 from J, leaving 10 bases between them. The V gene's germline CDR1 is SGHVS and CDR2 FNYEAQ. For the CDR3, the DNA is TGTGCCAGCAGCTTAGCGCTTAGCGTTTCCTACAATGAGCAGTTCTTC. It is translated as CASSLALSVSYNEQFF.

The sample holds a few counts of this clonotype. The chain links TRBV6-1 to TRBJ2-7, with 7 bases identical to TRBD2. V was pared by 5 bases and J by 3 bases, with 13 bases of the junction left unmatched. Germline V gives CDR1 MNHNS, CDR2 SASEGT. The CDR3 totals 16 residues. CDR3 in DNA: TGTGCCAGCAGTTATCTTGTGGCTAGCGGAAACTACGAGCAGTACTTC. This codes for CASSYLVASGNYEQYF.

This clonotype was counted at least ten times. The V call is TRBV28, the J call TRBJ1-2, with D maybe TRBD1 (5 bases). Trimming pared 3 bases from V and 5 bases from J, leaving 13 bases between. Germline-derived CDR1 and CDR2 are MDHEN and SYDVKM. This CDR3 contains 14 residues. DNA of the CDR3: TGTGCCAGCAGTTTCGGGGCCCGCAGGTATGGCTACACCTTC. Its translation: CASSFGARRYGYTF.

Ten or more counts support this clonotype. The chain links TRBV29-1 to TRBJ2-3; the D is unclear. Germline-derived CDR1 and CDR2 are SQVTM and ANQGSEA. CDR3 size: 13 residues. V was shortened by 7 bases and J by 5 bases, with 16 bases between the two germline ends. This chain's CDR3 is CSAYRSSLDTQYF. CDR3 DNA sequence: TGCAGCGCCTACCGATCTAGTCTAGATACGCAGTATTTT.

Only a few counts were recorded for this clonotype. The CDR3 reads CASSLGPGQNRKGSYNSPLHF. Here the CDR3 DNA reads TGTGCCAGCAGCTTAGGACCGGGGCAGAACCGAAAAGGCTCCTATAATTCACCCCTCCACTTT. The genes are TRBV11-3 and TRBJ1-6, with D possibly matching TRBD1 (5 bases). CDR1 and CDR2 from the germline V gene are SGHNT and YENEEA. V lost 1 base, J lost 0 bases, and 22 bases lay in between. The CDR3 loop spans 21 amino acids.

The chain recombines TRBV6-1 with TRBJ1-4; D is ambiguous. V gave up 4 bases and J gave up 7 bases, with 13 bases separating them. This CDR3 spans 14 amino acids. Germline V lookup: CDR1 MNHNS, CDR2 SASEGT. For the CDR3, the DNA is TGTGCCAGCAGTGGGGAGGGTGGTAGTGAAAAACTGTTTTTT. It translates to CASSGEGGSEKLFF.

This chain joins TRBV28 and TRBJ2-7; TRBD2 is a possible D gene (5 bases). The germline gives CDR1 MDHEN, CDR2 SYDVKM. The CDR3 runs to 18 residues. V lost 1 base and J 4 bases, leaving 23 bases between the germline ends. CDR3 sequence: CASSLSMGFGSVFYEQYF. Here the CDR3 DNA reads TGTGCCAGCAGTTTATCTATGGGGTTTGGTAGCGTATTTTACGAGCAGTACTTC.

This chain joins TRBV2 and TRBJ1-5; no clear D gene. Germline-derived CDR1 and CDR2 are SNHLY and FYNNEI. V gave up 7 bases and J gave up 5 bases, with 9 bases separating them. The CDR3 contains 12 residues. In DNA, the CDR3 is TGTGCCAGCACTTACGGTGATCAGCCCCAGCATTTT. Protein product: CASTYGDQPQHF.

Details on this clonotype: Possible read error: a much larger clone is one base away. The J gene is TRBJ2-7, the V gene TRBV5-1; a possible D gene is TRBD1 (5 bases). Looked up from germline, CDR1 is SGHRS and CDR2 is YFSETQ. The CDR3 length is 13 residues. DNA of the CDR3: TGCGCCGGCAGCATTGGGGCTACCTACGAGCAGTACTTC. Translating it yields CAGSIGATYEQYF.

Turning to this clonotype: A read error may be the cause here, since a much bigger clone is one base away. This chain connects TRBV12-3 or TRBV12-4 to TRBJ2-5; 10 bases align to TRBD2. There are 15 residues in the CDR3. The trim removed 5 bases at V and 7 bases at J, leaving 10 bases unmatched. CDR3 amino acids: CASSPGVAGGGTQYF. For the CDR3, the DNA is TGTGCCAGCAGTCCCGGAGTAGCGGGAGGAGGGACCCAGTACTTC.

This chain links TRBV2 with TRBJ2-2, with no clear D. This CDR3 is built from 14 residues. Germline values: CDR1 SNHLY, CDR2 FYNNEI. V dropped 5 bases and J dropped 5 bases, with 12 bases sitting between them. CDR3 region: CASSTSQATGELFF. Written as DNA, the CDR3 is TGTGCCAGCAGTACCTCCCAGGCTACCGGGGAGCTGTTTTTT.

The genes are TRBV3-1 and TRBJ2-7; 8 nucleotides match TRBD1. The CDR3 has 13 residues. The V gene's germline CDR1 is LGHDT and CDR2 YNNKEL (reference sequence). The ends lost 7 bases at V and 6 bases at J; junction bases unmatched: 8. DNA of the CDR3: TGTGCCAGCAATCGACAGGGGACGGGCGAGCAGTACTTC. Translation: CASNRQGTGEQYF.

In its sample, this clonotype was seen many times. This chain joins TRBV12-3 or TRBV12-4 and TRBJ1-4, with a weak D call TRBD1 (6 bases). CDR3 length equals 16 residues. V lost 3 bases to trimming and J lost 0 bases, with 11 bases between them. The CDR3: CASSFRQDATNEKLFF. The CDR3 nucleotides are TGTGCCAGCAGTTTCCGACAGGATGCAACTAATGAAAAACTGTTTTTT.